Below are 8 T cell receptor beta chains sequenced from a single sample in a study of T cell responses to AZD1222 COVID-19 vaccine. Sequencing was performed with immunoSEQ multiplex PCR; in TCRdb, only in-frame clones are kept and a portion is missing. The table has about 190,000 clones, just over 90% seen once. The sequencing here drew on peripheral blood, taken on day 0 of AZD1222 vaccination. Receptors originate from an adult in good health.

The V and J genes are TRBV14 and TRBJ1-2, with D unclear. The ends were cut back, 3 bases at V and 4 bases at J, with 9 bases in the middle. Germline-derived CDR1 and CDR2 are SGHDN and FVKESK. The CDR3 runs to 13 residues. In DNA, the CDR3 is TGTGCCAGCAGCCAGGGGTTAGGCTATGGCTACACCTTC. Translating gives CASSQGLGYGYTF.

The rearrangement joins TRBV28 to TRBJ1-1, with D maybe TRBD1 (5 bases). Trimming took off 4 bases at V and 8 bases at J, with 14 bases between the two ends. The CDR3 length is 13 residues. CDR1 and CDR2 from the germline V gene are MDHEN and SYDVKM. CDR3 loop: CASSSRQPTEAFF. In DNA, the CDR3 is TGTGCCAGCAGTTCCCGACAGCCAACGGAAGCTTTCTTT.

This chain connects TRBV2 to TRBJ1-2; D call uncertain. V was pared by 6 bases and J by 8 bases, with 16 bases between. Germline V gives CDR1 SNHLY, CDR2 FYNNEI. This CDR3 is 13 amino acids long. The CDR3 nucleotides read TGTGCCAGCAGCCCGGGTCCGAGGTGGGGCTACACCTTC. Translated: CASSPGPRWGYTF.

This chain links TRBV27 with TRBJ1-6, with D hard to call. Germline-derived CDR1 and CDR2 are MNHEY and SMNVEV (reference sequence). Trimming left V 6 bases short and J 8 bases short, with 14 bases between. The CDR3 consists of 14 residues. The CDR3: CASSRVGSYSPLHF. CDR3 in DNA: TGTGCCAGCAGCCGAGTGGGTTCGTATTCACCCCTCCACTTT.

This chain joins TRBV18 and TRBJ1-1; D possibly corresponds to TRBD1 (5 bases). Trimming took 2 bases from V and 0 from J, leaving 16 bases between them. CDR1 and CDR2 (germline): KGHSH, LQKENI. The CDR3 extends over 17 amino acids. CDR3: CASSPRGKGAMNTEAFF. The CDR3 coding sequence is TGTGCCAGCTCACCAAGGGGAAAAGGGGCGATGAACACTGAAGCTTTCTTT.

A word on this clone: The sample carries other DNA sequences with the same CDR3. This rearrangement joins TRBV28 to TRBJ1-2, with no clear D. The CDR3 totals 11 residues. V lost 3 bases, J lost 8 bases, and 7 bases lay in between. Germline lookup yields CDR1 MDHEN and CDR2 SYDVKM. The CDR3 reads CASSLGVGYTF. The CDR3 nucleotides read TGTGCCAGCAGTTTGGGAGTGGGCTACACCTTC.

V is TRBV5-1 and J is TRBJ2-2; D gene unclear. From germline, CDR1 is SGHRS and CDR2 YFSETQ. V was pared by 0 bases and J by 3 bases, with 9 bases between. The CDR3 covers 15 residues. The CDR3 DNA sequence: TGCGCCAGCAGCTTGGGGCTTTTAGACACCGGGGAGCTGTTTTTT. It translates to CASSLGLLDTGELFF.

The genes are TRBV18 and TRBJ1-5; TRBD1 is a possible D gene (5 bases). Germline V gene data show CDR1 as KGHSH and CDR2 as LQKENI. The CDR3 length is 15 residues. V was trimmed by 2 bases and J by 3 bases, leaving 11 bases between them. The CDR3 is CASSPSGLYNQPQHF. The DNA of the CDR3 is TGTGCCAGCTCACCATCGGGACTCTACAATCAGCCCCAGCATTTT.